This TCR beta chain was captured in a study of shared T cell receptors in the human thymus. The repertoire was sequenced with immunoSEQ multiplex PCR; TCRdb's copy has only in-frame clones and lacks some. The table lists over 65,000 clones, more than 90% of them singletons. In its sample, this clone was seen a few times. Germline V gene sequence: CDR1 MNHEY, CDR2 SVGAGI. Trimming removed 2 bases at V and 5 bases at J, with 15 bases between. CDR3 length: 15 amino acids. The TCR sequence derives from a human donor. Sequencing was performed on thymocytes. V is TRBV6-5 and J is TRBJ1-2, with D unresolved. The DNA of the CDR3 is TGTGCCAGCAGTTACCGAAGGGTTAAACCTTATGGCTACACCTTC. Its protein product is CASSYRRVKPYGYTF.